This note documents a single T cell receptor beta chain sequence. The sample belongs to a study of blood T cell repertoires in COVID-19. Study-wide background: The origin of the acute and convalescent COVID-19 samples was the United States, Italy and Spain. The cDNA or gDNA used as material had been derived from T cells, B-cell-depleted T cells, or PBMCs.

Enrollment of patients from Seattle took place during active infection, with longitudinal follow-up. This CDR3 region has 17 residues. Germline-derived CDR1 and CDR2 are LGHNA and YNFKEQ. The ends were cut back, 6 bases at V and 6 bases at J, with 23 bases in the middle. Using immunoSEQ multiplex PCR, the repertoire was profiled, and TCRdb retains in-frame clones only, with some absent. The table records around 440,000 clones, around 88% of them present only once. Sequencing was done on a sample of peripheral blood. The chain has TRBV4-2 and TRBJ1-4, with a possible D match to TRBD1 (5 bases). The clonotype was recovered from a woman aged 45-65 years with COVID-19, enrolled during active disease. CDR3 in amino acids: CASRRVGGRPGDEKLFF. The CDR3, as DNA: TGTGCCAGCAGGAGGGTGGGCGGGCGACCGGGGGATGAAAAACTGTTTTTT.